This TCR beta chain was recorded in a study of T-cell reconstitution after alpha-beta-depleted transplantation in children. This clonotype was observed a few times. Unique molecular identifiers tagged the TCRbeta library. In TCRdb, the PCR reads were re-called with MiXCR into one record per CDR3 protein. The data contain roughly 400,000 distinct CDR3 sequences, about a fifth of them singletons. Per germline, CDR1 DFQATT and CDR2 SNEGSKA (reference sequence). This CDR3 spans 13 amino acids. Trimming took 5 bases from V and 1 from J; bases not matched to a gene: 4. The chain carries TRBV20-1 and TRBJ2-7; 8 positions match TRBD1. The source is a human donor who donated a stem cell graft to a child with acute myeloid leukemia. The sample here was PBMCs from the stem cell graft donor, taken from the stem cell graft. This CDR3 is CSAERTGSYEQYF. DNA for the CDR3: TGCAGTGCTGAAAGGACAGGGTCCTACGAGCAGTACTTC.